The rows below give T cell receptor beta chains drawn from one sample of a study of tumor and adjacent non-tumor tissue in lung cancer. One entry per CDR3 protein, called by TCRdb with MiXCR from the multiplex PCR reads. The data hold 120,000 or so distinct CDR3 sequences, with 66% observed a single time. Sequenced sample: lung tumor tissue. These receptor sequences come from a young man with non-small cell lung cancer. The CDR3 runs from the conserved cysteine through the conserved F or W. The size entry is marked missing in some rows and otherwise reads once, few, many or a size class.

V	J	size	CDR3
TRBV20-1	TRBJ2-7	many	CSASKPGQAYEQYF
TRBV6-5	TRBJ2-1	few	CTSRSGPGWDNEQFF
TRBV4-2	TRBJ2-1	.	CASSITSREKNEQFF
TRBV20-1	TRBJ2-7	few	CSAGRGDSYEQYF
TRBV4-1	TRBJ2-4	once	CANSPIPQQDYAAKNIQYF
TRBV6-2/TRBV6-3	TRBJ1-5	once	CASSWSDLNHPQHF
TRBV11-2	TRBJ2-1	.	CAGSLILAEIDEQFF
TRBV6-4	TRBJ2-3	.	CASSDSDTDTQYF
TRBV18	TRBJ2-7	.	CASSPLRVAGTGWHEQYF
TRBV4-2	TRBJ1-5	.	CASSQWIGIQPQHF
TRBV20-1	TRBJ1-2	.	CSASLRVRGYTF
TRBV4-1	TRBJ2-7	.	CANSQDGGYEQYF
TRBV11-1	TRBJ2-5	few	CASSVRTGHQETQYF
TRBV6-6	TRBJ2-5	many	CASSYAGLETQYF
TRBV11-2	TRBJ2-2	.	CASNPRLAGGPGELFF
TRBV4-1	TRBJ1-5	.	CANSQDQGNQPQHF
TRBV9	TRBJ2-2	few	CASSVEVLNTGELFF
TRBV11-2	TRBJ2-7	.	CASKRAGYYYDQHF
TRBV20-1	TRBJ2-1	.	CSAVGDGNNKQLF
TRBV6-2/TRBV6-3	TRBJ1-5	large	CASSSGQGVQPQHF
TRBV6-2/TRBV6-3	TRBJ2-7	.	CASSLDFYEQYF
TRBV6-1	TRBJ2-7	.	CASSESHGYEQYF
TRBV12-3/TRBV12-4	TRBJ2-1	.	CAGSPLRGNEQFF